This T cell receptor beta chain was sequenced for a study of blood T cell repertoires in COVID-19. Per the original methods: Estimates of nucleated cell counts were drawn from the amplification of reference gene primers. The method was immunoSEQ multiplex PCR; TCRdb's version includes in-frame clones alone and lacks a portion of them. The V and J calls and clone size are taken from that table; D and trimming were inferred from the DNA. The sample records some 90,000 clones, about 70% being singletons. Looked up from germline, CDR1 is SGHRS and CDR2 is YFSETQ. The CDR3 extends over 15 amino acids. Germline trimming cut 8 bases from V and 3 bases from J; bases unmatched to any gene: 11.

Sequenced input: peripheral blood. The chain links TRBV5-1 to TRBJ2-1, with 7 bases fitting TRBD1. The receptor comes from a woman aged 55-69 years in a cohort sampled during active or convalescent COVID-19. CDR3 sequence reads: CASFFDRADYNEQFF. The CDR3 bases are TGCGCCAGTTTTTTCGACAGGGCGGACTACAATGAGCAGTTCTTC. Looking up the rest from reference TRBV5-1 and TRBJ2-1 gives the full variable domain: KAGVTQTPRYLIKTRGQQVTLSCSPISGHRSVSWYQQTPGQGLQFLFEYFSETQRNKGNFPGRFSGRQFSNSRSEMNVSTLELGDSALYLCASFFDRADYNEQFFGPGTRLTVL.